One sample yielded the 26 T cell receptor beta chains listed below, sequenced in a study of T cells expressing NK-cell markers. TCRdb re-called the 5' RACE reads; one entry per CDR3 protein, DNA not given. This sample's table reports 300,000 to 500,000 distinct CDR3 sequences. The specimen sequenced was blood T cells: a sorted CD56 or NKG2C T cell subset, CD4+ or CD8+ T cells, or bulk PBMC T cells (not recorded which). Receptors originate from a woman between 45 and 60 years old in good health.

The chain links TRBV10-3 to TRBJ2-5; TCRdb's D call, TRBD2, is unchecked because there is no DNA. CDR1 ENHRY and CDR2 SYGVKD come from the germline V gene. The CDR3 contains 14 residues. The CDR3 protein is CAINSGTSEETQYF.

This sequence joins TRBV6-6 and TRBJ2-1; TCRdb's assignment of TRBD1 cannot be checked, as there is no DNA. The CDR3 sequence is 14 residues long. CDR1 is MNHNY and CDR2 is SVGAGI in the germline V gene (reference sequence). CDR3: CASTNRGGNNEQFF.

The chain joins TRBV30 to TRBJ2-1. This CDR3 has 14 residues. The V gene's germline CDR1 is GTSNPN and CDR2 SVGIG (reference sequence). This CDR3 reads CAWINKNLQGEQFF.

CDR3: CASSLFLTEAFF. The chain recombines TRBV5-6 with TRBJ1-1. CDR3 length equals 12 residues. Germline lookup yields CDR1 SGHDT and CDR2 YYEEEE.

The chain recombines TRBV6-5 with TRBJ2-1; TCRdb lists TRBD1, though no DNA is available to test this call. Germline values: CDR1 MNHEY, CDR2 SVGAGI. The CDR3 loop spans 13 amino acids. CDR3: CASRGQLNNEQFF.

The chain carries TRBV7-9 and TRBJ2-7. The CDR3 spans 15 residues. Germline CDR1 and CDR2: SEHNR and FQNEAQ (reference sequence). The CDR3 here is CASSKARISSYEQYF. The whole variable domain, filled in from reference TRBV7-9 and TRBJ2-7, reads DTGVSQNPRHKITKRGQNVTFRCDPISEHNRLYWYRQTLGQGPEFLTYFQNEAQLEKSRLLSDRFSAERPKGSFSTLEIQRTEQGDSAMYLCASSKARISSYEQYFGPGTRLTVT.

The J gene is TRBJ2-5, the V gene TRBV6-1; TCRdb selects TRBD2, and the lack of DNA leaves this call unchecked. This CDR3 has 17 amino acids. Looked up from germline, CDR1 is MNHNS and CDR2 is SASEGT. This CDR3 reads CASSPRVGVRYQETQYF.

The chain carries TRBV5-1 and TRBJ2-2; with no DNA, the TCRdb D assignment of TRBD2 cannot be verified. Germline assignment: CDR1 SGHRS and CDR2 YFSETQ. The CDR3 spans 15 residues. Here the CDR3 reads CASRYAQRRAGELFF.

V is TRBV20-1 and J is TRBJ2-1; TCRdb outputs TRBD1, but without DNA this stays unchecked. Germline-derived CDR1 and CDR2 are DFQATT and SNEGSKA (reference sequence). The CDR3 loop spans 14 amino acids. This chain's CDR3 is CSAPPRGWRNEQFF.

The chain couples TRBV7-8 to TRBJ1-1; TCRdb picks TRBD1, but there is no DNA to check that call. Germline V gene data show CDR1 as SGHVS and CDR2 as FQNEAQ. The CDR3 contains 16 residues. CDR3 in amino acids: CASSPRRGALNTEAFF.

CDR3 residues: CASIRGAGELFF. V usage is TRBV19 and J usage is TRBJ2-2. Germline CDR1 reads LNHDA; CDR2 reads SQIVND (reference sequence). This CDR3 comprises 12 residues.

This chain uses TRBV5-1 with TRBJ1-1. Per the germline V gene, CDR1 is SGHRS and CDR2 is YFSETQ. The CDR3 has 13 amino acids. The CDR3 sequence: CASSLVVQGRAFF.

The V gene is TRBV7-3, the J gene TRBJ2-2. The germline V gene has CDR1 SGHTA and CDR2 FQGTGA. The CDR3 runs to 15 residues. Here the CDR3 reads CASSLAVANTGELFF.

The chain has TRBV20-1 and TRBJ2-6; the D call of TRBD1 rests on TCRdb alone, since no DNA is present to check it. There are 15 residues in the CDR3. Germline V CDR1 and CDR2: DFQATT, SNEGSKA (reference sequence). CDR3 region: CSALEGGAGANVLTF.

The chain is built from TRBV6-5 and TRBJ2-2. The CDR3 spans 12 residues. Germline V gives CDR1 MNHEY, CDR2 SVGAGI. CDR3: CASGPMTGELFF.

V and J are TRBV9 and TRBJ1-2; TCRdb lists TRBD1, though no DNA is available to test this call. Germline CDR1 is SGDLS and CDR2 is YYNGEE. The CDR3 is 13 residues long. The CDR3 loop reads CASSVETDYGYTF.

This chain uses TRBV5-1 with TRBJ2-1; absent DNA, TCRdb's TRBD2 call cannot be checked. The CDR3 totals 16 residues. CDR1 and CDR2 (germline): SGHRS, YFSETQ. CDR3 region: CASSWPSGREDNEQFF.

The CDR3: CASSYDTGTQYF. V is TRBV5-1 and J is TRBJ2-5. Germline loops: CDR1 SGHRS, CDR2 YFSETQ. The CDR3 totals 12 residues.

The chain is built from TRBV19 and TRBJ1-1. The CDR3 length is 14 residues. Germline CDR1 LNHDA, CDR2 SQIVND (reference sequence). The CDR3 reads CASSIQFMNTEAFF.

The chain links TRBV20-1 to TRBJ1-6; TCRdb's D call of TRBD1 is untestable without DNA. The CDR3 length is 15 residues. Germline V gene lookup returns CDR1 DFQATT and CDR2 SNEGSKA (reference sequence). The CDR3 spells CSASSGQGAYSPLHF.

This sequence joins TRBV2 and TRBJ2-7. Germline V gene sequence: CDR1 SNHLY, CDR2 FYNNEI. There are 14 residues in the CDR3. The CDR3 here is CASSVQIPSYEQYF.

V usage is TRBV7-3 and J usage is TRBJ2-7; lacking DNA, the TRBD1 call made by TCRdb goes unchecked. CDR1 is SGHTA, CDR2 FQGTGA, per germline. The CDR3 is 13 residues long. The chain's CDR3 is CASSLSLPGEQYF.

This rearrangement joins TRBV9 to TRBJ1-2. The CDR3 length is 14 residues. Germline V gives CDR1 SGDLS, CDR2 YYNGEE. CDR3: CASSVASPNYGYTF.

V is TRBV12-2 and J is TRBJ2-7; absent DNA, TCRdb's TRBD1 call cannot be checked. TRBV12-2 is termed a pseudogene. This CDR3 region has 15 residues. The CDR3 loop is CASRLTGTVSYEQYF.

The V gene is TRBV20-1, the J gene TRBJ2-1; TCRdb names TRBD2, which stays unverified in the absence of DNA. The CDR3 totals 16 residues. In germline, CDR1 is DFQATT, CDR2 SNEGSKA (reference sequence). The CDR3 here is CSASSPLAGRGNEQFF.

V usage is TRBV6-4 and J usage is TRBJ2-2. From germline, CDR1 is MRHNA and CDR2 SNTAGT. The CDR3 loop spans 13 amino acids. CDR3 residues: CASSDSPSGELFF.